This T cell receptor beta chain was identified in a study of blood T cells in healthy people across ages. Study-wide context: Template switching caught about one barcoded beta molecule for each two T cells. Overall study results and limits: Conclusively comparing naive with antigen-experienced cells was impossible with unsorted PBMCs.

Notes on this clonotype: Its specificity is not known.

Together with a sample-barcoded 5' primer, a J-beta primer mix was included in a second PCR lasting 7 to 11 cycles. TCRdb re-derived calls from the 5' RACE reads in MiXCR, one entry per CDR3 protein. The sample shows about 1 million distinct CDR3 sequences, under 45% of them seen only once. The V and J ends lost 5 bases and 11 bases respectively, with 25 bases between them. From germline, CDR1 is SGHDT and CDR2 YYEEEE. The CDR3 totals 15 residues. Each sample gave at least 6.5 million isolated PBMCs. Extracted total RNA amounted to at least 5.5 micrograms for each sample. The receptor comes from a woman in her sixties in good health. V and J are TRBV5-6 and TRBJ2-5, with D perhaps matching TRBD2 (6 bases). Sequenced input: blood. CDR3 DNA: TGTGCCAGCAGTTTCGGGCGGGGAGCCCTATGGGAACAGTACTTC. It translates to CASSFGRGALWEQYF.